These 32 T cell receptor beta chains originate from one sample sequenced in a study of blood T cell repertoires in COVID-19. Sequenced by immunoSEQ multiplex PCR; TCRdb stores in-frame clones only, minus some. The profile shows roughly 38,000 clones, around four fifths of them singletons. Sequencing was done on a sample of peripheral blood. The receptors originated from a human donor in a cohort sampled during active COVID-19.

The chain carries TRBV7-3 and TRBJ1-1; tentatively, D is TRBD1 (6 bases). Per germline, CDR1 SGHTA and CDR2 FQGTGA. The CDR3 is made up of 14 amino acids. Trimming pared 1 base from V and 5 bases from J, leaving 11 bases between. CDR3 region: CASSLSRGSTEAFF. DNA for the CDR3: TGTGCCAGCAGCTTAAGTAGGGGGAGTACTGAAGCTTTCTTT.

The chain couples TRBV6-6 to TRBJ1-3; D may be TRBD1 (5 bases). CDR3 length: 15 residues. Germline-derived CDR1 and CDR2 are MNHNY and SVGAGI (reference sequence). The V end lost 8 bases, the J end lost 8 bases, and 22 bases lay between the germline ends. Here the CDR3 reads CASGRSGNRGDTIYF. Written as DNA, the CDR3 is TGTGCCAGCGGCAGGTCAGGGAACCGCGGGGACACCATATATTTT.

The chain is built from TRBV30 and TRBJ2-3; TRBD2 aligns across 13 bases. Germline V gives CDR1 GTSNPN, CDR2 SVGIG (reference sequence). V lost 1 base, J lost 11 bases, and 6 bases stayed unmatched. The CDR3 runs 14 residues. This CDR3 reads CAWSATSGGKKQYF. The CDR3 DNA reads as TGTGCCTGGAGTGCGACTAGCGGGGGGAAGAAGCAGTATTTT.

V usage is TRBV13 and J usage is TRBJ2-7, with TRBD2 matching 8 bases. The CDR3 is 15 residues long. Per the germline V gene, CDR1 is PRHDT and CDR2 is FYEKMQ (reference sequence). V lost 3 bases, J lost 4 bases, and 8 bases stayed unmatched. The DNA of the CDR3 is TGTGCCAGCAGCTTGAGCGGGGGAAACCTTTACGAGCAGTACTTC. It encodes CASSLSGGNLYEQYF.

J is TRBJ2-7 and V is TRBV5-1; 11 bases align to TRBD1. After removal of 3 bases from V and 6 bases from J, the junction contained 5 bases not matched to a gene. The CDR3 runs 14 residues. Germline-derived CDR1 and CDR2 are SGHRS and YFSETQ. The CDR3 DNA sequence: TGCGCCAGCAGCTCCGGGACAGGGGGGGTCGAGCAGTACTTC. Encoded protein: CASSSGTGGVEQYF.

The chain has TRBV2 and TRBJ2-4; 10 bases fit TRBD1. Germline trimming cut 5 bases from V and 6 bases from J; bases unmatched to any gene: 1. The CDR3 has 13 residues. The germline V gene encodes CDR1 SNHLY and CDR2 FYNNEI. CDR3 region: CASSWTGGNIQYF. As DNA, the CDR3 is TGTGCCAGCAGTTGGACAGGGGGAAACATTCAGTACTTC.

CDR3 protein: CASSIGQGPSYEQYF. The CDR3 nucleotides are TGTGCCAGTAGTATAGGGCAGGGGCCCTCCTACGAGCAGTACTTC. The chain links TRBV19 to TRBJ2-7; D is perhaps TRBD1 (6 bases). The germline V and J ends were trimmed by 1 base and 0 bases, with 10 bases remaining between them. The CDR3 has 15 amino acids. Germline V gives CDR1 LNHDA, CDR2 SQIVND (reference sequence). The full variable domain, with the rest looked up from reference TRBV19 and TRBJ2-7, is DGGITQSPKYLFRKEGQNVTLSCEQNLNHDAMYWYRQDPGQGLRLIYYSQIVNDFQKGDIAEGYSVSREKKESFPLTVTSAQKNPTAFYLCASSIGQGPSYEQYFGPGTRLTVT.

J is TRBJ2-5 and V is TRBV9; 7 positions agree with TRBD1. The length of the CDR3 is 15 residues. The trim removed 3 bases at V and 2 bases at J, leaving 7 bases unmatched. CDR1 and CDR2 (germline): SGDLS, YYNGEE. The CDR3 nucleotides read TGTGCCAGCAGCGCGACAGGGCTCATACAAGAGACCCAGTACTTC. Its protein is CASSATGLIQETQYF.

By its share, this clone is medium-sized (0.01 to 0.1%). V usage is TRBV7-9 and J usage is TRBJ2-7; TRBD1 aligns across 8 bases. Germline assignment: CDR1 SEHNR and CDR2 FQNEAQ (reference sequence). V shed 2 bases, J shed 5 bases, and the junction held 5 bases outside the gene matches. The CDR3 is 14 amino acids. The CDR3 sequence is CASSLPDRANEQYF. CDR3 coding DNA: TGTGCCAGCAGCTTACCGGACAGGGCTAACGAGCAGTACTTC.

The V gene is TRBV7-2, the J gene TRBJ2-1; 12 bases map to TRBD2. V gave up 1 base and J gave up 9 bases; unmatched junction bases: 13. Germline CDR1 and CDR2: SGHTA and FQGNSA. The CDR3 contains 18 residues. This CDR3 is CASSLDSLAGGLVREQFF. DNA of the CDR3: TGTGCCAGCAGCTTAGATAGCCTAGCGGGGGGGTTAGTCCGTGAGCAGTTCTTC.

The chain has TRBV5-1 and TRBJ1-1, with TRBD1 as a possible D gene (5 bases). Germline values: CDR1 SGHRS, CDR2 YFSETQ. Trimming left V 3 bases short and J 3 bases short, with 6 bases between. This CDR3 spans 12 amino acids. The CDR3 sequence is CASSWGDTEAFF. CDR3 bases: TGCGCCAGCAGCTGGGGGGACACTGAAGCTTTCTTT.

The sample holds one count of this clone. The chain joins TRBV4-2 to TRBJ1-3; D not resolved. The CDR3 extends over 13 amino acids. Trimming took off 2 bases at V and 3 bases at J, with 5 bases between the two ends. Germline CDR1 is LGHNA and CDR2 is YNFKEQ. The chain's CDR3 is CASSQSGGNTIYF. CDR3 sequence (DNA): TGTGCCAGCAGCCAATCCGGTGGAAACACCATATATTTT.

V usage is TRBV7-3 and J usage is TRBJ2-2; the match to TRBD2 covers 8 bases. This CDR3 spans 16 amino acids. Germline assignment: CDR1 SGHTA and CDR2 FQGTGA. The J segment lost 1 base and the V segment lost 5 bases, leaving 6 bases of the junction unmatched. CDR3 sequence: CASSLYSGENTGELFF. The CDR3 DNA sequence: TGTGCCAGCAGCCTATATAGCGGGGAGAACACCGGGGAGCTGTTTTTT.

V is TRBV11-1 and J is TRBJ2-7, with 8 bases that match TRBD1. From germline, CDR1 is SGHAT and CDR2 FQDESV (reference sequence). This CDR3 spans 14 amino acids. Unmatched junction bases numbered 4, after V lost 3 bases and J lost 3 bases. The CDR3 nucleotides read TGTGCCAGCAGCTTTGGGACAGGCGTCTACGAGCAGTACTTC. Its protein is CASSFGTGVYEQYF.

The rearrangement links TRBV30 to TRBJ2-5; possibly TRBD1 for D (6 bases). Germline CDR1 GTSNPN, CDR2 SVGIG (reference sequence). The CDR3 loop spans 11 amino acids. The V end was cut by 2 bases, the J end by 5 bases, with 6 bases between. CDR3 in amino acids: CAWSTGETQYF. The CDR3 nucleotides are TGTGCCTGGAGTACAGGGGAGACCCAGTACTTC.

The chain combines TRBV28 with TRBJ1-5; a weak D match, TRBD1 (5 bases). Trimming took 4 bases from V and 0 from J, leaving 10 bases between them. The germline V gene has CDR1 MDHEN and CDR2 SYDVKM. This CDR3 is built from 15 residues. CDR3 nucleotides: TGTGCCAGCAGTTCAGGGCCGTATAGCAATCAGCCCCAGCATTTT. Translation gives CASSSGPYSNQPQHF.

The chain is built from TRBV5-1 and TRBJ2-1, with 8 bases matching TRBD1. This CDR3 has 15 amino acids. V shed 0 bases, J shed 6 bases, and the junction held 5 bases outside the gene matches. The germline V gene has CDR1 SGHRS and CDR2 YFSETQ. CDR3 protein: CASSLGQGLGNEQFF. In DNA, the CDR3 is TGCGCCAGCAGCTTGGGACAGGGGCTTGGCAATGAGCAGTTCTTC.

This clone was found once. This chain uses TRBV14 with TRBJ2-2, with 8 bases fitting TRBD1. Germline CDR1 and CDR2: SGHDN and FVKESK. Trimming cost V 4 bases and J 5 bases; bases outside gene matches: 6. This CDR3 is 15 amino acids long. CDR3 DNA sequence: TGTGCCAGCAGCCGCGGACAGGGCAGGACCGGGGAGCTGTTTTTT. This encodes CASSRGQGRTGELFF.

In its sample, this clone was seen a few times. The V gene is TRBV18, the J gene TRBJ2-7; possible D gene TRBD1, 5 bases. CDR1 is KGHSH and CDR2 is LQKENI in the germline V gene. V shed 3 bases and J shed 3 bases, with 18 bases lying between them. This CDR3 spans 16 amino acids. Written as DNA, the CDR3 is TGTGCCAGCTCACCCTCTCTGGCGCAGGGTGGCTACGAGCAGTACTTC. This codes for CASSPSLAQGGYEQYF.

This sequence joins TRBV24-1 and TRBJ2-3; TRBD2 aligns across 13 bases. Germline V gene data show CDR1 as KGHDR and CDR2 as SFDVKD. The length of the CDR3 is 17 residues. With V trimmed by 0 bases and J by 5 bases, 4 bases remained unmatched. CDR3 DNA: TGTGCCACCAGTGATTTGTCACTAGCGGGGGGGAAAGATACGCAGTATTTT. Translation gives CATSDLSLAGGKDTQYF.

This chain links TRBV2 with TRBJ2-2; 7 bases are a match to TRBD1. The germline CDR1 and CDR2 sequences are SNHLY and FYNNEI. The CDR3 totals 12 residues. V was clipped by 6 bases and J by 13 bases; unmatched bases: 8. The CDR3: CASSGTAVGLFF. CDR3 nucleotide sequence: TGTGCCAGCAGCGGGACAGCAGTTGGGCTGTTTTTT. The entire variable domain, with the rest obtained from reference TRBV2 and TRBJ2-2, is as follows: EPEVTQTPSHQVTQMGQEVILRCVPISNHLYFYWYRQILGQKVEFLVSFYNNEISEKSEIFDDQFSVERPDGSNFTLKIRSTKLEDSAMYFCASSGTAVGLFFGEGSRLTVL.

The chain couples TRBV12-3 or TRBV12-4 to TRBJ2-1, with 7 bases lining up with TRBD2. V gave up 2 bases and J gave up 8 bases; unmatched junction bases: 3. The CDR3 length is 13 residues. CDR3 DNA sequence: TGTGCCAGCAGTTTATGGGGGGGGGATGAGCAGTTCTTC. This encodes CASSLWGGDEQFF.

In this sample, this clone turned up once. The chain is built from TRBV27 and TRBJ2-5; 10 bases agree with TRBD2. V trimming: 5 bases; J trimming: 5 bases; junction bases outside the gene matches: 8. The length of the CDR3 is 15 residues. CDR1 and CDR2 from the germline V gene are MNHEY and SMNVEV (reference sequence). The CDR3: CASSGQRGGRETQYF. In DNA, the CDR3 is TGTGCCAGCAGTGGCCAGCGGGGGGGCCGGGAGACCCAGTACTTC.

V and J are TRBV9 and TRBJ2-1; the match to TRBD2 covers 11 bases. CDR1 SGDLS and CDR2 YYNGEE come from the germline V gene. The trim removed 4 bases at V and 3 bases at J, leaving 6 bases unmatched. CDR3 size: 16 residues. This CDR3 reads CASSFLAGGNYNEQFF. The CDR3 coding sequence is TGTGCCAGCAGCTTTTTAGCGGGGGGGAACTACAATGAGCAGTTCTTC.

The chain recombines TRBV18 with TRBJ1-4, with D maybe TRBD1 (6 bases). Germline CDR1 and CDR2: KGHSH and LQKENI. This CDR3 comprises 20 residues. Deletions cut 1 base from V and 2 bases from J, with 23 bases between. The CDR3 protein is CASSPRKVTGSSDTNEKLFF. DNA for the CDR3: TGTGCCAGCTCACCACGAAAGGTGACAGGCTCAAGTGATACTAATGAAAAACTGTTTTTT.

V usage is TRBV6-6 and J usage is TRBJ2-5; D remains unclear. This CDR3 has 11 amino acids. Germline values: CDR1 MNHNY, CDR2 SVGAGI (reference sequence). Trimming cost V 7 bases and J 4 bases, with 7 bases left between them. The CDR3 DNA reads as TGTGCCAGCACTTCGGTAGAGACCCAGTACTTC. It is translated as CASTSVETQYF.

The chain is built from TRBV5-1 and TRBJ2-1; tentatively, D is TRBD2 (5 bases). V was cut by 5 bases and J by 4 bases, with 10 bases left in between. This CDR3 comprises 13 residues. Germline CDR1 SGHRS, CDR2 YFSETQ. CDR3 in DNA: TGCGCCAGCAGGGTCGGGGAGTACAATGAGCAGTTCTTC. This sequence encodes CASRVGEYNEQFF.

The gene calls are TRBV28 and TRBJ2-4, with D perhaps matching TRBD2 (6 bases). CDR3 length: 16 amino acids. Between the trimmed V and J ends, which lost 3 bases and 2 bases, there was a span of 14 bases. The V gene's germline CDR1 is MDHEN and CDR2 SYDVKM. Written as DNA, the CDR3 is TGTGCCAGCAGTTTTGGGCTTGGAGGGACCAAAAACATTCAGTACTTC. This translates into CASSFGLGGTKNIQYF.

The chain joins TRBV5-8 to TRBJ2-3; 9 bases agree with TRBD1. J lost 3 bases, V lost 7 bases, and 12 bases had no gene match. This CDR3 region has 16 residues. The germline CDR1 and CDR2 sequences are SGHTS and YDEGEE. This CDR3 is CASGPGTGFRTDTQYF. The CDR3 DNA reads as TGTGCCAGCGGACCCGGGACAGGGTTTAGAACAGATACGCAGTATTTT.

The genes are TRBV19 and TRBJ1-5; D perhaps matches TRBD1 (5 bases). This CDR3 comprises 15 residues. From germline, CDR1 is LNHDA and CDR2 SQIVND (reference sequence). Trimming removed 1 base from V and 0 bases from J, with 7 bases in between. The CDR3 DNA reads as TGTGCCAGTAGTATAGGACAGATTAGCAATCAGCCCCAGCATTTT. This translates into CASSIGQISNQPQHF.

The chain has TRBV19 and TRBJ2-1; maybe TRBD1 (6 bases). Trimming stripped 6 bases from V and 5 bases from J, with 20 bases between. Germline assignment: CDR1 LNHDA and CDR2 SQIVND (reference sequence). The CDR3 covers 16 residues. The chain's CDR3 is CASSRNGLPGDNEQFF. As DNA, the CDR3 is TGTGCCAGTAGCCGCAACGGACTCCCAGGGGACAATGAGCAGTTCTTC.

The V call is TRBV5-4, the J call TRBJ2-6; tentatively, D is TRBD1 (6 bases). The CDR3 is 18 amino acids. Germline CDR1 and CDR2: SGHNT and YYREEE (reference sequence). Deletions cut 1 base from V and 1 base from J, with 15 bases between. CDR3 amino acids: CASSLSWGRVSGANVLTF. The DNA of the CDR3 is TGTGCCAGCAGCTTGAGTTGGGGGCGCGTATCTGGGGCCAACGTCCTGACTTTC.